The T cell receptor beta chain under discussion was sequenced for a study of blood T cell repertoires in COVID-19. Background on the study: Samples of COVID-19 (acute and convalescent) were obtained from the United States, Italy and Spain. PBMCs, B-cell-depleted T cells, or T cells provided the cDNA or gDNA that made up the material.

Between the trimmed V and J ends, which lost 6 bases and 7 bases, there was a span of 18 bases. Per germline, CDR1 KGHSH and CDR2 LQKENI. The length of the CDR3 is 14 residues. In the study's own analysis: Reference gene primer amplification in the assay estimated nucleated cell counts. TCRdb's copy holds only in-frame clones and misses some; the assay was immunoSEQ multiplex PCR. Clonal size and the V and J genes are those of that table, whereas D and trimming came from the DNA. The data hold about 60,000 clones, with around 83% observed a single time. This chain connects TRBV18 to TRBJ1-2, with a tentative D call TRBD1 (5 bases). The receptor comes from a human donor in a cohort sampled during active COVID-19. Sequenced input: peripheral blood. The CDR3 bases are TGTGCCAGCTCCCCCAGGGAATGGGGCGGTGGCTACACCTTC. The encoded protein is CASSPREWGGGYTF. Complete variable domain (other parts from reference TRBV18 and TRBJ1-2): NAGVMQNPRHLVRRRGQEARLRCSPMKGHSHVYWYRQLPEEGLKFMVYLQKENIIDESGMPKERFSAEFPKEGPSILRIQQVVRGDSAAYFCASSPREWGGGYTFGSGTRLTVV.